This TCR beta chain is from a study of early stage breast cancer tumors. About the study: Each sample averaged approximately 10-fold read coverage.

Study-wide results and limits: Chain pairing and CD4, CD8 or FOXP3 expression were not captured. Enriched TCRB sequences shared across patients were mostly commonly generated sequences. Compared with adjacent normal breast tissue, tumors showed roughly 2.4-fold greater T cell density and higher clonality.

The V and J ends lost 5 bases and 3 bases respectively, with 10 bases between them. There are 14 residues in the CDR3. CDR1 and CDR2 (germline): MRHNA, SNTAGT. This table comes from immunoSEQ multiplex PCR, and its TCRdb copy is limited to in-frame clones, with some not included. The sample contains about 50,000 clones, 60% to 85% of which appear only once. As concerns this clone: What it binds is not known.

The sequence came from a person younger than 45 with breast cancer. The genes are TRBV6-4 and TRBJ2-2; possible D gene TRBD1, 5 bases. Material: blood. CDR3 coding DNA: TGTGCCAGCAGTCCCGACAGTCACACCGGGGAGCTGTTTTTT. Residues: CASSPDSHTGELFF.